The 27 T cell receptor beta chains below were found in one sample sequenced in a study of OX40 agonist ivuxolimab in advanced cancers. Profiling relied on immunoSEQ multiplex PCR, and the TCRdb table lists in-frame clones only, not all of them. The sample holds about 12,000 clones; about 76% are singletons and the top ten take about 26%. Here the sequenced sample was CD4+ or CD8+ T cells sorted from blood, taken in a trial of the OX40 agonist ivuxolimab. Receptors were obtained from an adult with an advanced solid tumor such as melanoma, head and neck, liver or kidney cancer.

In this sample, this clone turned up once. The gene calls are TRBV25-1 and TRBJ2-7; D is undetermined. Deletions cut 5 bases from V and 2 bases from J, with 10 bases between. The CDR3 runs 13 residues. Looked up from germline, CDR1 is MGHDK and CDR2 is SYGVNS. The CDR3 is CASSRAIAYEQYF. Here the CDR3 DNA reads TGTGCCAGCAGTAGGGCCATAGCCTACGAGCAGTACTTC.

V is TRBV7-9 and J is TRBJ1-1; perhaps TRBD1 as D (5 bases). Trimming took off 0 bases at V and 8 bases at J, with 10 bases between the two ends. The CDR3 consists of 13 residues. Germline V gives CDR1 SEHNR, CDR2 FQNEAQ (reference sequence). The CDR3 is CASSLAGGGEAFF. In DNA, the CDR3 is TGTGCCAGCAGCTTAGCTGGGGGGGGAGAAGCTTTCTTT.

This clone was seen a handful of times. The chain carries TRBV9 and TRBJ2-3; 12 nucleotides line up with TRBD2. Germline assignment: CDR1 SGDLS and CDR2 YYNGEE. Unmatched junction bases numbered 7, after V lost 4 bases and J lost 4 bases. The CDR3 has 16 amino acids. CDR3 nucleotide sequence: TGTGCCAGCAGCATAACTAGCGGGAGGAGCGCAGATACGCAGTATTTT. It is translated as CASSITSGRSADTQYF.

With regard to this clone: One base separates it from a far larger clone, so it is likely a read error. This CDR3 is also generated by other DNA sequences in the sample. CDR3 nucleotide sequence: TGTGCCAGCAGCCAAGACGGAGCGGGAGATCCAGATACGCAGTATTTT. It translates to CASSQDGAGDPDTQYF. The chain combines TRBV5-4 with TRBJ2-3; 8 bases map to TRBD2. The germline CDR1 and CDR2 sequences are SGHNT and YYREEE (reference sequence). The CDR3 runs to 16 residues. V trimming: 4 bases; J trimming: 4 bases; junction bases outside the gene matches: 11. Drawing the rest from reference TRBV5-4 and TRBJ2-3, the complete variable domain is ETGVTQSPTHLIKTRGQQVTLRCSSQSGHNTVSWYQQALGQGPQFIFQYYREEENGRGNFPPRFSGLQFPNYSSELNVNALELDDSALYLCASSQDGAGDPDTQYFGPGTRLTVL.

The rearrangement uses TRBV28 and TRBJ2-7; D ambiguous. Trimming shortened V by 6 bases and J by 5 bases, and 11 bases separated the two germline ends. CDR1 MDHEN and CDR2 SYDVKM come from the germline V gene. There are 12 residues in the CDR3. CDR3 sequence: CASSRASHEQYF. The CDR3 DNA reads TGTGCCAGCAGCCGTGCATCCCACGAGCAGTACTTC.

The V gene is TRBV9, the J gene TRBJ2-1, with 7 bases lining up with TRBD1. In germline, CDR1 is SGDLS, CDR2 YYNGEE. The V and J ends lost 4 bases and 4 bases, in that order; junction bases with no gene match: 8. CDR3 length: 15 residues. The CDR3 DNA sequence: TGTGCCAGCAGCCCGTGGGACAGCACTTACAATGAGCAGTTCTTC. It specifies CASSPWDSTYNEQFF.

The chain has TRBV5-1 and TRBJ2-7; perhaps TRBD2 as D (5 bases). This CDR3 comprises 15 residues. Trimming took off 0 bases at V and 4 bases at J, with 14 bases between the two ends. Germline V lookup: CDR1 SGHRS, CDR2 YFSETQ. The CDR3 DNA is TGCGCCAGCAGCTTGGAATTAGGGTCGGGGTACGAGCAGTACTTC. It yields the protein CASSLELGSGYEQYF.

This clone is a singleton in its sample. The gene calls are TRBV5-6 and TRBJ2-7, with D maybe TRBD1 (8 bases). The CDR3 covers 14 residues. CDR1 is SGHDT, CDR2 YYEEEE, per germline. Trimming cost V 2 bases and J 4 bases, with 13 bases left between them. The CDR3 spells CASSLEQGGYEQYF. The CDR3 nucleotides are TGTGCCAGCAGCTTAGAACAGGGGGGGTACGAGCAGTACTTC.

The chain has TRBV19 and TRBJ2-2; D tentatively reads TRBD1 or TRBD2 (5 bases each). CDR3 size: 13 residues. Per germline, CDR1 LNHDA and CDR2 SQIVND (reference sequence). The V and J ends lost 5 bases and 13 bases respectively, with 17 bases between them. The CDR3: CASSLREGWVLFF. The CDR3 nucleotides are TGTGCCAGTAGTCTAAGAGAGGGGTGGGTGCTGTTTTTT. Filled out from reference TRBV19 and TRBJ2-2, the complete variable domain reads DGGITQSPKYLFRKEGQNVTLSCEQNLNHDAMYWYRQDPGQGLRLIYYSQIVNDFQKGDIAEGYSVSREKKESFPLTVTSAQKNPTAFYLCASSLREGWVLFFGEGSRLTVL.

As regards this clone: A junction boundary mismatches the germline segment, possibly from a read error. This CDR3 is also generated by other DNA sequences in the sample. The chain employs TRBV7-2 and TRBJ1-3; 9 bases fit TRBD1. This CDR3 comprises 16 residues. Germline assignment: CDR1 SGHTA and CDR2 FQGNSA. DNA of the CDR3: TGTGCTAGCAGCTTGACAGGGGGGAACTCTGGAAACACCATATATTTT. Protein sequence: CASSLTGGNSGNTIYF.

V gene TRBV9 combines with J gene TRBJ2-1; the D gene is possibly TRBD2 (6 bases). Deletions cut 5 bases from V and 6 bases from J, with 24 bases between. Germline V lookup: CDR1 SGDLS, CDR2 YYNGEE. The CDR3 totals 17 residues. CDR3 sequence reads: CASRGDLSGWRPNEQFF. Written as DNA, the CDR3 is TGTGCCAGCAGAGGGGACTTAAGCGGGTGGCGCCCCAATGAGCAGTTCTTC.

This rearrangement joins TRBV30 to TRBJ1-4; D remains unclear. This CDR3 is 13 amino acids long. In germline, CDR1 is GTSNPN, CDR2 SVGIG (reference sequence). Trimming took off 1 base at V and 8 bases at J, with 11 bases between the two ends. The CDR3 reads CAWSGASGEKLFF. The DNA of the CDR3 is TGTGCCTGGAGTGGAGCAAGTGGGGAAAAACTGTTTTTT.

This chain uses TRBV7-8 with TRBJ2-3; D is possibly TRBD2 (6 bases). This CDR3 contains 13 residues. V dropped 4 bases and J dropped 7 bases, with 12 bases sitting between them. CDR1 SGHVS and CDR2 FQNEAQ come from the germline V gene. CDR3 region: CASSSGLSNTQYF. In DNA form, the CDR3 reads TGTGCCAGCAGCTCGGGACTTTCGAATACGCAGTATTTT.

The chain uses TRBV19 and TRBJ2-1, with D hard to call. Germline V gene lookup returns CDR1 LNHDA and CDR2 SQIVND (reference sequence). Trimming left V 9 bases short and J 5 bases short, with 17 bases between. The length of the CDR3 is 14 residues. CDR3 residues: CASRSIYRNNEQFF. The CDR3 coding sequence is TGTGCCAGCCGAAGCATATATAGAAACAATGAGCAGTTCTTC.

The gene calls are TRBV27 and TRBJ2-2, with D possibly being TRBD2 (6 bases). The CDR3 totals 14 residues. Germline V CDR1 and CDR2: MNHEY, SMNVEV (reference sequence). Trimming removed 5 bases from V and 5 bases from J, with 12 bases in between. CDR3 region: CASSLARITGELFF. For the CDR3, the DNA is TGTGCCAGCAGTCTAGCGAGAATTACCGGGGAGCTGTTTTTT.

The genes are TRBV27 and TRBJ1-5; unclear D gene. From germline, CDR1 is MNHEY and CDR2 SMNVEV (reference sequence). V was pared by 2 bases and J by 0 bases, with 8 bases between. The CDR3 covers 15 residues. The CDR3 DNA reads TGTGCCAGCAGTTTAAAGTACTATAGCAATCAGCCCCAGCATTTT. Translated: CASSLKYYSNQPQHF.

The CDR3 spells CASSLAGVTDTQYF. Written as DNA, the CDR3 is TGTGCCAGCAGTTTAGCGGGAGTAACAGATACGCAGTATTTT. This chain links TRBV27 with TRBJ2-3; 7 bases line up with TRBD2. V lost 2 bases, J lost 3 bases, and 2 bases stayed unmatched. Germline CDR1 reads MNHEY; CDR2 reads SMNVEV (reference sequence). The CDR3 contains 14 residues.

This clone was seen a single time. This sequence joins TRBV6-1 and TRBJ1-2; 7 nucleotides align to TRBD1. After removal of 5 bases from V and 0 bases from J, the junction contained 6 bases not matched to a gene. Germline V gives CDR1 MNHNS, CDR2 SASEGT. The CDR3 length is 15 residues. CDR3 sequence: CASSPDRSANYGYTF. In DNA, the CDR3 is TGTGCCAGCAGTCCGGACAGGTCTGCTAACTATGGCTACACCTTC.

This clone is a singleton in its sample. The V and J genes are TRBV4-1 and TRBJ2-1; no clear D. Germline loops: CDR1 MGHRA, CDR2 YSYEKL. V gave up 5 bases and J gave up 6 bases, with 17 bases separating them. This CDR3 is 15 amino acids long. The CDR3 sequence is CASSDRAEGSNEQFF. The CDR3 nucleotides read TGCGCCAGCAGCGACCGGGCCGAAGGTAGCAATGAGCAGTTCTTC.

The rearrangement joins TRBV11-2 to TRBJ2-5; 8 bases match TRBD2. CDR3 length equals 15 residues. V shed 4 bases and J 1 base; nucleotides not matched to a gene: 5. The V gene's germline CDR1 is SGHAT and CDR2 FQNNGV. CDR3 sequence (DNA): TGTGCCAGCAGCTATAGGACTAGCCTCCAAGAGACCCAGTACTTC. Translating it yields CASSYRTSLQETQYF.

This clone was seen only once. This chain links TRBV9 with TRBJ1-4, with unresolved D. This CDR3 contains 15 residues. Deletions cut 0 bases from V and 8 bases from J, with 14 bases between. Germline values: CDR1 SGDLS, CDR2 YYNGEE. In DNA, the CDR3 is TGTGCCAGCAGCGTAGAGGCCGTCCCGGGGGAAAAACTGTTTTTT. This translates into CASSVEAVPGEKLFF.

V usage is TRBV2 and J usage is TRBJ2-1; D might be TRBD1 or TRBD2, each matching 6 bases. Per germline, CDR1 SNHLY and CDR2 FYNNEI. The CDR3 runs 15 residues. Trimming took 5 bases from V and 5 from J, leaving 16 bases between them. The DNA of the CDR3 is TGTGCCAGCAGTCCGACAGGAGGGTTCAACAATGAGCAGTTCTTC. Translated: CASSPTGGFNNEQFF. The full variable domain, completed using reference TRBV2 and TRBJ2-1, is EPEVTQTPSHQVTQMGQEVILRCVPISNHLYFYWYRQILGQKVEFLVSFYNNEISEKSEIFDDQFSVERPDGSNFTLKIRSTKLEDSAMYFCASSPTGGFNNEQFFGPGTRLTVL.

The chain links TRBV25-1 to TRBJ2-7, with D possibly being TRBD1 or TRBD2 (5 bases each). Germline-derived CDR1 and CDR2 are MGHDK and SYGVNS. Trimming took off 6 bases at V and 0 bases at J, with 9 bases between the two ends. CDR3 length: 13 residues. DNA for the CDR3: TGTGCCAGCAGCCCGGGGCCCTCCTACGAGCAGTACTTC. Residues: CASSPGPSYEQYF.

V is TRBV5-1 and J is TRBJ2-2, with 9 nucleotides matching TRBD1. The CDR3 has 19 residues. The trim removed 0 bases at V and 0 bases at J, leaving 9 bases unmatched. CDR1 SGHRS and CDR2 YFSETQ come from the germline V gene. DNA for the CDR3: TGCGCCAGCAGCTTGGTGGGACAGGGAAAGGGGCCGAACACCGGGGAGCTGTTTTTT. Its translation is CASSLVGQGKGPNTGELFF.

V and J are TRBV10-1 and TRBJ2-7, with a tentative D call TRBD2 (6 bases). The V and J ends lost 0 bases and 7 bases respectively, with 16 bases between them. The CDR3 is made up of 15 amino acids. Germline CDR1 is WNHNN and CDR2 is SYGVQD (reference sequence). In nucleotides, the CDR3 is TGCGCCAGCAGTGAGTCGAACCGGGGAGGAAGGGAGCAGTACTTC. This gives the protein CASSESNRGGREQYF.

This chain connects TRBV5-1 to TRBJ2-7; the match to TRBD2 covers 11 bases. CDR3 length: 17 amino acids. The germline V gene encodes CDR1 SGHRS and CDR2 YFSETQ. V trimming: 0 bases; J trimming: 3 bases; junction bases outside the gene matches: 8. The CDR3 here is CASSLGIAGGPDYEQYV. CDR3 DNA: TGCGCCAGCAGCTTGGGGATAGCGGGAGGGCCCGACTACGAGCAGTACGTC.

By its share, this clone is large. The genes are TRBV28 and TRBJ1-1; the D is unclear. The CDR3 is made up of 14 amino acids. Germline CDR1 and CDR2: MDHEN and SYDVKM. V was trimmed by 2 bases and J by 1 base, leaving 8 bases between them. The CDR3 nucleotides are TGTGCCAGCAGTTTAGGACTCTCGAACACTGAAGCTTTCTTT. This gives the protein CASSLGLSNTEAFF.